The entry below describes one T cell receptor (beta chain). Its matching antigen is unknown. This sample was included in a study of T cells in localized non-small cell lung cancer. Study-wide findings and caveats: Adjacent uninvolved lung had the highest clonality, suggesting focused antigen responses. The study detected a median roughly 50 of the top 100 tumor clones in adjacent lung. Higher T cell density in the blood was associated with longer overall survival, whereas higher adjacent-lung clonality associated with shorter survival.

The CDR3 loop spans 17 amino acids. Trimming took off 5 bases at V and 2 bases at J, with 21 bases between the two ends. Germline assignment: CDR1 LNHNV and CDR2 YYDKDF (reference sequence). Generated by immunoSEQ multiplex PCR, the TCRdb table keeps only in-frame clones and is missing some. The sample contains some 9,700 clones, about nine tenths of which appear only once. The genes are TRBV15 and TRBJ1-1; a weak D match, TRBD1 (5 bases). Sequenced here: peripheral blood, sampled before any cancer treatment. This receptor was identified in a female donor at least 60 years old with stage II squamous cell lung carcinoma. This CDR3 reads CATSGRVAGIANTEAFF. CDR3 DNA sequence: TGTGCCACCAGCGGAAGGGTGGCAGGGATAGCCAACACTGAAGCTTTCTTT.